These 10 T cell receptor beta chains came from one sample sequenced in a study of tumor-infiltrating lymphocytes in localized non-small cell lung cancer. Method: immunoSEQ multiplex PCR; TCRdb's copy keeps in-frame clones and lacks some. The repertoire holds about 9,300 clones, with 75% as singletons. Source material: uninvolved lung tissue not adjacent to the tumor. The source of these receptors is a human donor with non-small cell lung cancer.

V usage is TRBV5-8 and J usage is TRBJ1-4, with D possibly matching TRBD1 (5 bases). Trimming removed 0 bases at V and 4 bases at J, with 16 bases between. Per germline, CDR1 SGHTS and CDR2 YDEGEE. The CDR3 extends over 17 amino acids. The DNA for the CDR3 is TGTGCCAGCAGCTTGGGGCAGACATCAGGGATTAATGAAAAACTGTTTTTT. Encoded protein: CASSLGQTSGINEKLFF.

The chain carries TRBV7-2 and TRBJ2-3, with D perhaps given as TRBD1 or TRBD2 (5 bases each). The CDR3 totals 15 residues. The V end was cut by 10 bases, the J end by 0 bases, with 17 bases between. CDR1 and CDR2 (germline): SGHTA, FQGNSA. Here the CDR3 reads CATWGSDSSTDTQYF. The CDR3 nucleotides are TGTGCCACCTGGGGGAGCGACTCTAGCACAGATACGCAGTATTTT.

For the CDR3, the DNA is TGCGCCAGCAGCCAATACGGGACAGCCACGAACACCGGGGAGCTGTTTTTT. Its translation: CASSQYGTATNTGELFF. The V and J genes are TRBV4-1 and TRBJ2-2; 7 bases fit TRBD1. V was clipped by 2 bases and J by 0 bases; unmatched bases: 6. The CDR3 extends over 17 amino acids. Germline CDR1 reads MGHRA; CDR2 reads YSYEKL.

The rearrangement links TRBV27 to TRBJ1-4; no clear D gene. V gave up 3 bases and J gave up 5 bases, with 10 bases separating them. In germline, CDR1 is MNHEY, CDR2 SMNVEV (reference sequence). This CDR3 spans 14 amino acids. The CDR3 here is CASSFKESNEKLFF. CDR3 coding DNA: TGTGCCAGCAGTTTTAAGGAATCCAATGAAAAACTGTTTTTT.

The V call is TRBV30, the J call TRBJ1-2; TRBD1 agrees at 8 bases. Germline V gene sequence: CDR1 GTSNPN, CDR2 SVGIG (reference sequence). The CDR3 totals 14 residues. The CDR3 DNA sequence: TGTGCTACCTATAAACCAGGGGGCGTATATGGCTACACCTTC. Translating it yields CATYKPGGVYGYTF.

In this sample, this clone turned up once. The rearrangement joins TRBV14 to TRBJ2-5; D unresolved. V shed 0 bases and J shed 1 base, with 15 bases lying between them. The CDR3 is made up of 17 amino acids. Germline V gives CDR1 SGHDN, CDR2 FVKESK. CDR3 region: CASSQDGTTRSQETQYF. DNA for the CDR3: TGTGCCAGCAGCCAAGACGGTACTACCCGTTCCCAAGAGACCCAGTACTTC.

V is TRBV5-1 and J is TRBJ2-7, with D maybe TRBD1 (6 bases). This CDR3 spans 14 amino acids. Trimming took off 4 bases at V and 0 bases at J, with 11 bases between the two ends. CDR1 is SGHRS, CDR2 YFSETQ, per germline. Here the CDR3 DNA reads TGCGCCAGCAGCCCGGACAGCGCCTCCTACGAGCAGTACTTC. Residues: CASSPDSASYEQYF.

V gene TRBV5-1 combines with J gene TRBJ2-1, with D possibly matching TRBD2 (5 bases). In germline, CDR1 is SGHRS, CDR2 YFSETQ. Deletions cut 1 base from V and 7 bases from J, with 15 bases between. The CDR3 loop spans 15 amino acids. The CDR3 here is CASSLFLDWGNEQFF. In DNA, the CDR3 is TGCGCCAGCAGCTTGTTTTTGGACTGGGGTAATGAGCAGTTCTTC.

The rearrangement uses TRBV14 and TRBJ1-1; D remains ambiguous. The CDR3 length is 14 residues. Germline values: CDR1 SGHDN, CDR2 FVKESK. The V gene lost 1 base and the J gene lost 11 bases, with 17 bases spanning the gap. The CDR3, as DNA: TGTGCCAGCAGCCAAGGGAGGTGGCGCTCTGGGGCTTTCTTT. It specifies CASSQGRWRSGAFF.

V gene TRBV15 combines with J gene TRBJ2-7, with 8 bases matching TRBD2. Germline CDR1 LNHNV, CDR2 YYDKDF (reference sequence). The ends lost 3 bases at V and 1 base at J; junction bases unmatched: 2. The CDR3 length is 14 residues. The CDR3 sequence is CATSRSGSSYEQYF. DNA for the CDR3: TGTGCCACCAGCAGGAGCGGGAGTTCCTACGAGCAGTACTTC.